One T cell receptor (beta chain) is described in this entry. What it binds is unknown. The data stem from a study of T cells in localized non-small cell lung cancer. Repertoires were generated with immunoSEQ multiplex PCR, while TCRdb's copy carries only in-frame clones and drops some. The table shows roughly 630 clones, with 26% occurring only once. The study, taken as a whole, reports: Uninvolved nearby lung showed the greatest T cell clonality, exceeding that found in tumor. Investigators sequenced only a single tumor region, leaving heterogeneity possible. In adjacent lung, a median roughly 60 of the top 100 tumor clones were found. Longer overall survival was seen with higher T cell density measured in blood.

V was clipped by 0 bases and J by 5 bases, with 13 bases between them. The CDR3 consists of 15 residues. The germline gives CDR1 KGHSH, CDR2 LQKENI. The material was lung tumor tissue, obtained before any cancer treatment. The receptor comes from a woman aged 40-69 years with stage III lung adenocarcinoma. V and J are TRBV18 and TRBJ1-1; perhaps TRBD1 as D (5 bases). CDR3 in amino acids: CASSPPSLGGTEAFF. The DNA of the CDR3 is TGTGCCAGCTCACCACCAAGCCTGGGGGGGACTGAAGCTTTCTTT.